The 6 T cell receptor beta chains in this list originate from one sample, sequenced in a study of Graves' ophthalmopathy and Graves' hyperthyroidism. Amplified TCR beta CDR3 regions were obtained using RNA transcripts as template. Second-round multiplex PCR came after a first-round RT-PCR that employed HTBI primers. TCRdb itself ran the multiplex PCR reads through MiXCR, one entry per CDR3 protein. The sample records approximately 160,000 distinct CDR3 sequences, roughly 36% being singletons. Source material: peripheral blood. The receptors here all came from a man aged 30-40 years with Graves' ophthalmopathy.

This clonotype appeared many times. The chain is built from TRBV5-1 and TRBJ2-4; D not resolved. CDR1 SGHRS and CDR2 YFSETQ come from the germline V gene. V was cut by 5 bases and J by 0 bases, with 12 bases left in between. The CDR3 runs to 15 residues. This chain's CDR3 is CASRENSVAKNIQYF. Written as DNA, the CDR3 is TGCGCCAGCAGAGAGAATTCGGTAGCCAAAAACATTCAGTACTTC.

The chain couples TRBV15 to TRBJ1-3; D ambiguous. The germline CDR1 and CDR2 sequences are LNHNV and YYDKDF (reference sequence). The CDR3 runs 15 residues. V shed 0 bases and J shed 4 bases, with 10 bases lying between them. CDR3 nucleotides: TGTGCCACCAGCAGAGACGGGCGGCAGGGAAACACCATATATTTT. Translating gives CATSRDGRQGNTIYF.

There are many counts of this clonotype. This chain connects TRBV13 to TRBJ1-6, with D unresolved. Germline V gene lookup returns CDR1 PRHDT and CDR2 FYEKMQ (reference sequence). CDR3 length: 14 amino acids. Trimming took 5 bases from V and 10 from J, leaving 15 bases between them. The CDR3 DNA reads TGTGCCAGCAGCCCGCGGCCGGGCAGCTCACCCCTCCACTTT. Residues: CASSPRPGSSPLHF.

The chain is built from TRBV7-9 and TRBJ2-5, with D possibly TRBD1 on 6 matching bases. CDR1 and CDR2 (germline): SEHNR, FQNEAQ (reference sequence). The CDR3 totals 14 residues. V lost 5 bases to trimming and J lost 5 bases, with 15 bases between them. The CDR3 DNA reads TGTGCCAGCAGCCAAACAGGGATCCGGGAGACCCAGTACTTC. Translating it yields CASSQTGIRETQYF.

V usage is TRBV28 and J usage is TRBJ2-5; D may be TRBD1 or TRBD2 (5 bases each). Germline V CDR1 and CDR2: MDHEN, SYDVKM. The CDR3 is 14 residues long. V lost 8 bases and J 0 bases, leaving 13 bases between the germline ends. The CDR3 DNA reads as TGTGCCAGCCTGGGGCGGGCCCACCAAGAGACCCAGTACTTC. It is translated as CASLGRAHQETQYF.

This chain connects TRBV6-1 to TRBJ2-7; the D gene could be TRBD1 or TRBD2 (5 bases each). V lost 6 bases and J lost 4, with 22 bases in between. Germline-derived CDR1 and CDR2 are MNHNS and SASEGT. This CDR3 contains 16 residues. The CDR3 DNA reads as TGTGCCAGCAGACAGGATCAGCGGCGGAGTCGATACGAGCAGTACTTC. Its protein product is CASRQDQRRSRYEQYF.